These T cell receptor beta chains were read from a single sample in a study of graft-versus-host responses after intestinal transplantation. Method: immunoSEQ multiplex PCR; TCRdb's copy keeps in-frame clones and lacks some. The sample carries 75,000 to 95,000 clones, roughly 91% recorded once. What these receptors recognize is not known. The specimen was unstimulated CD8+ T cells sorted from spleen or lymph node cells, collected before intestinal transplant. The source is a human donor who received an intestinal transplant. The conserved cysteine and the conserved F or W are not part of the CDR3 here.

j_call | v_call | cdr3_aa
TRBJ2-7 | TRBV27 | ASSLYGTRGSYEQY
TRBJ2-2 | TRBV23-1 | ASSQSTWAGEDTGELF
TRBJ2-2 | TRBV19 | ASSIVAWGELF
TRBJ1-6 | TRBV5-1 | ASSLEGQGGSPLH
TRBJ2-7 | TRBV19 | ASSIDSGTRFDEQY
TRBJ2-7 | TRBV7-2 | ASSPSLAGGPYEQY
TRBJ2-3 | TRBV7-2 | ASSLDDPGHDPDTQY
TRBJ2-2 | TRBV19 | ASSIGGTGAGELF
TRBJ2-1 | TRBV19 | ASNRGGNEQF
TRBJ2-7 | TRBV27 | ASSRGQNYEQY
TRBJ2-2 | TRBV10-3 | ANPGLYTGELF
TRBJ1-4 | TRBV10-2 | ASSGTGVSEKLF
TRBJ2-1 | TRBV9 | ASSPGQGTPPF
TRBJ2-3 | TRBV6-4 | ASSDMLAGDTDTQY
TRBJ1-1 | TRBV4-3 | ASSQDLQGGTEAF
TRBJ2-3 | TRBV29-1 | SVVGQSTDTQY
TRBJ2-7 | TRBV9 | ASSARQGAYEQY
TRBJ2-2 | TRBV7-8 | ASSLDLDRGGGELF
TRBJ2-3 | TRBV4-3 | ASSQELAGFTDTQY
TRBJ1-3 | TRBV2 | ASSEGQGIGNTIY
TRBJ1-1 | TRBV27 | ASKTGGVEAF
TRBJ2-7 | TRBV13 | ASSSNYEQY
TRBJ2-1 | TRBV6-5 | ASSPDRFGYNEQF
TRBJ1-5 | TRBV19 | ASSAAGVSNQPQH
TRBJ2-7 | TRBV10-3 | AIIDTSGTSSYEQY
TRBJ1-1 | TRBV19 | ASSMTDRNTEAF
TRBJ2-1 | TRBV27 | ASSTGTGGTYNEQF
TRBJ2-7 | TRBV15 | ATSTTTGESSYEQY
TRBJ2-7 | TRBV7-8 | ASSNQGGVTGSYEQY